These 10 T cell receptor beta chains share one sample of origin, sequenced in a study of beta chain features in type 1 diabetes. The entirety of the isolated RNA underwent reverse transcription, so expressed TCRB transcripts were sequenced. Here immunoSEQ multiplex PCR was the method, and the copy in TCRdb shows in-frame clones only, minus some. The sample shows a few hundred thousand clones, about 30% of them seen only once. Sequenced input: central memory CD4+ T cells from blood. These receptors were taken from a man aged 25-45 years in good health.

The V gene is TRBV30, the J gene TRBJ1-3; no clear D. The V and J ends lost 2 bases and 6 bases respectively, with 14 bases between them. Germline loops: CDR1 GTSNPN, CDR2 SVGIG (reference sequence). The CDR3 spans 14 residues. The CDR3 sequence is CAWSRQSIINTIYF. CDR3 nucleotides: TGTGCCTGGAGTCGGCAGTCAATTATAAACACCATATATTTT.

The V call is TRBV7-9, the J call TRBJ2-1; 8 bases agree with TRBD1. V was clipped by 11 bases and J by 0 bases; unmatched bases: 6. The CDR3 extends over 14 amino acids. CDR1 SEHNR and CDR2 FQNEAQ come from the germline V gene (reference sequence). In DNA, the CDR3 is TGTGCCGCAGGCGGACAGGGCTCCTACAATGAGCAGTTCTTC. This encodes CAAGGQGSYNEQFF.

V and J are TRBV5-1 and TRBJ2-5; 12 nucleotides align to TRBD2. V dropped 1 base and J dropped 4; count of bases not matched to a gene: 11. The CDR3 runs 18 residues. Germline lookup yields CDR1 SGHRS and CDR2 YFSETQ. CDR3 residues: CASSLSTSGGPRVETQYF. CDR3 sequence (DNA): TGCGCCAGCAGCTTGTCGACTAGCGGGGGACCTCGGGTAGAGACCCAGTACTTC.

The chain couples TRBV29-1 to TRBJ2-7; D is perhaps TRBD2 (6 bases). The germline CDR1 and CDR2 sequences are SQVTM and ANQGSEA. This CDR3 has 12 amino acids. V dropped 4 bases and J dropped 2 bases, with 9 bases sitting between them. In DNA, the CDR3 is TGCAGCGTTGGCGGGAAGCCCTACGAGCAGTACTTC. It yields the protein CSVGGKPYEQYF.

This chain links TRBV7-9 with TRBJ2-7; possible D gene TRBD2, 5 bases. The ends were cut back, 4 bases at V and 1 base at J, with 11 bases in the middle. The CDR3 spans 14 residues. Germline V gene lookup returns CDR1 SEHNR and CDR2 FQNEAQ (reference sequence). The CDR3 spells CASSSRGLSYEQYF. The DNA for the CDR3 is TGTGCCAGCAGCTCCCGGGGTTTATCCTACGAGCAGTACTTC.

The V call is TRBV29-1, the J call TRBJ2-5, with 7 bases matching TRBD2. Germline CDR1 is SQVTM and CDR2 is ANQGSEA. V shed 2 bases, J shed 4 bases, and the junction held 7 bases outside the gene matches. CDR3 length: 14 residues. The CDR3 loop reads CSVELLAAPETQYF. The CDR3 DNA reads TGCAGCGTTGAACTCCTAGCGGCCCCAGAGACCCAGTACTTC.

This chain uses TRBV29-1 with TRBJ2-3; 14 nucleotides match TRBD2. Per germline, CDR1 SQVTM and CDR2 ANQGSEA. There are 14 residues in the CDR3. The CDR3 here is CGVGLAGGSNTQYF. The DNA for the CDR3 is TGCGGAGTCGGACTAGCGGGAGGCTCGAATACGCAGTATTTT.

In this sample, this clone turned up a few times. The V gene is TRBV19, the J gene TRBJ2-5, with 7 bases aligning to TRBD1. The CDR3 contains 14 residues. V shed 7 bases, J shed 2 bases, and the junction held 7 bases outside the gene matches. Per the germline V gene, CDR1 is LNHDA and CDR2 is SQIVND (reference sequence). CDR3 nucleotides: TGTGCCAGTACCCCCCCGGACAGGCAAGAGACCCAGTACTTC. It is translated as CASTPPDRQETQYF.

The genes are TRBV18 and TRBJ2-1, with D tentatively TRBD1 (6 bases). V was clipped by 2 bases and J by 4 bases, with 15 bases between them. The CDR3 contains 16 residues. Germline V lookup: CDR1 KGHSH, CDR2 LQKENI. CDR3: CASSPSAGGLYNEQFF. In DNA, the CDR3 is TGTGCCAGCTCACCATCTGCTGGGGGCTTATACAATGAGCAGTTCTTC.

The genes are TRBV7-6 and TRBJ2-7; unclear D gene. CDR3 length: 13 amino acids. V was shortened by 0 bases and J by 5 bases, with 8 bases between the two germline ends. Per germline, CDR1 SGHVS and CDR2 FNYEAQ. The CDR3: CASSLALANEQYF. The DNA of the CDR3 is TGTGCCAGCAGCTTAGCCTTGGCTAACGAGCAGTACTTC.